This T cell receptor beta chain was profiled in a study of blood T cell repertoires in COVID-19. The wider study: The study drew acute and convalescent COVID-19 samples from the United States, Italy and Spain.

CDR3 length: 13 amino acids. Trimming cost V 9 bases and J 8 bases; bases outside gene matches: 10. CDR1 LNHDA and CDR2 SQIVND come from the germline V gene (reference sequence). As processed by the authors: Reference gene primer amplification in the assay estimated nucleated cell counts. Profiling relied on immunoSEQ multiplex PCR, and the TCRdb table lists in-frame clones only, not all of them. That table furnishes V, J and clone size, whereas the DNA furnished D and trimming. The sample lists 130,000 or so clones, about 86% occurring once. The clonotype was recovered from a man aged 35 to 55 with acute COVID-19. The specimen was PBMCs or T cells enriched from blood (not recorded which). This chain connects TRBV19 to TRBJ1-2, with TRBD1 matching 9 bases. The CDR3 loop is CASSRDRARGYTF. CDR3 nucleotides: TGTGCCAGCAGCCGGGACAGGGCTCGAGGCTACACCTTC.